Listed below are T cell receptor beta chains from one sample, sequenced in a study of blood T cell repertoires in COVID-19. Using immunoSEQ multiplex PCR, the repertoire was profiled, and TCRdb retains in-frame clones only, with some absent. The top ten clones hold about 15% of a sample with approximately 230,000 clones, roughly 88% of them seen once. The source material was PBMCs or T cells enriched from blood (not recorded which). All receptors derive from a woman in her fifties or sixties with acute COVID-19. CDR3s include the opening cysteine and the closing phenylalanine or tryptophan. Fields, in order: clone size, D gene, J gene, V gene, CDR3 protein, CDR3 DNA. A D gene is named only where the DNA matches it firmly. Only part of the rows carry a size: once, few, many, or a class if the clone is expanded.

size: .; D: .; J: TRBJ1-4; V: TRBV2; CDR3: CASSERSGGWEKLFF; DNA: TGTGCCAGCAGTGAACGTTCGGGGGGCTGGGAAAAACTGTTTTTT
size: .; D: .; J: TRBJ2-1; V: TRBV5-4; CDR3: CASSFRVSAYNEQFF; DNA: TGTGCCAGCAGCTTTCGGGTCAGCGCCTACAATGAGCAGTTCTTC
size: .; D: .; J: TRBJ1-1; V: TRBV11-3; CDR3: CASSLGRVTEAFF; DNA: TGTGCCAGCAGCTTAGGGAGGGTTACTGAAGCTTTCTTT
size: .; D: TRBD2; J: TRBJ2-3; V: TRBV24-1; CDR3: CATSDSWREGRDTQYF; DNA: TGTGCCACCAGTGATAGTTGGCGGGAGGGCCGGGATACGCAGTATTTT
size: .; D: .; J: TRBJ2-1; V: TRBV5-1; CDR3: CASSLGGGQIYNEQFF; DNA: TGCGCCAGCAGCTTGGGTGGGGGACAAATCTACAATGAGCAGTTCTTC
size: few; D: .; J: TRBJ2-7; V: TRBV28; CDR3: CASTATGEQYF; DNA: TGTGCCAGCACCGCCACAGGAGAGCAGTACTTC
size: .; D: .; J: TRBJ2-3; V: TRBV12-5; CDR3: CASGLVLGLRTDTQYF; DNA: TGTGCTAGTGGTTTGGTCTTGGGACTGCGCACAGATACGCAGTATTTT
size: once; D: .; J: TRBJ2-2; V: TRBV7-9; CDR3: CASSLEPGTGELFF; DNA: TGTGCCAGCAGCTTAGAACCAGGCACCGGGGAGCTGTTTTTT
size: .; D: TRBD1; J: TRBJ1-3; V: TRBV4-1; CDR3: CASSLRQGNTIYF; DNA: TGCGCCAGCAGTCTTAGACAGGGCAACACCATATATTTT
size: .; D: TRBD1; J: TRBJ2-7; V: TRBV29-1; CDR3: CSVEDKAGTGPTYEQYF; DNA: TGCAGCGTTGAAGACAAGGCCGGGACAGGGCCCACCTACGAGCAGTACTTC
size: .; D: TRBD1; J: TRBJ2-5; V: TRBV7-9; CDR3: CASSFGAGGFQETQYF; DNA: TGTGCCAGCAGCTTCGGGGCAGGGGGATTCCAAGAGACCCAGTACTTC
size: .; D: .; J: TRBJ1-1; V: TRBV3-1/TRBV3-2; CDR3: CASSLMQGRAFF; DNA: TGTGCCAGCAGTCTTATGCAGGGAAGAGCTTTCTTT
size: .; D: TRBD1; J: TRBJ1-6; V: TRBV2; CDR3: CASGQGRNSPLHF; DNA: TGTGCCAGCGGACAGGGAAGGAATTCACCCCTCCACTTT
size: many; D: .; J: TRBJ1-1; V: TRBV28; CDR3: CASSTENTNTEAFF; DNA: TGTGCCAGCAGTACAGAAAATACTAACACTGAAGCTTTCTTT
size: once; D: TRBD2; J: TRBJ2-1; V: TRBV6-5; CDR3: CASSYWGEGNEQFF; DNA: TGTGCCAGCAGTTACTGGGGGGAGGGAAATGAGCAGTTCTTC
size: .; D: .; J: TRBJ1-5; V: TRBV23-1; CDR3: CASSLTGYNQPQHF; DNA: TGCGCCAGCAGTCTGACAGGTTATAATCAGCCCCAGCATTTT
size: .; D: .; J: TRBJ1-3; V: TRBV7-8; CDR3: CASSLELGAHLFSGNTIYF; DNA: TGTGCCAGCAGCTTAGAACTGGGGGCCCACCTTTTCTCTGGAAACACCATATATTTT
size: .; D: TRBD1; J: TRBJ1-4; V: TRBV30; CDR3: CAWSAFARDRELGREKLFF; DNA: TGTGCCTGGAGTGCTTTCGCCCGGGACAGGGAATTGGGGCGTGAAAAACTGTTTTTT
size: .; D: TRBD1; J: TRBJ1-1; V: TRBV7-2; CDR3: CASRQGAGGTEAFF; DNA: TGTGCCAGCAGACAGGGGGCGGGAGGCACTGAAGCTTTCTTT
size: .; D: TRBD1; J: TRBJ1-4; V: TRBV19; CDR3: CASTLQGTATNEKLFF; DNA: TGTGCCAGTACCCTACAGGGGACGGCGACTAATGAAAAACTGTTTTTT
size: .; D: .; J: TRBJ1-2; V: TRBV5-1; CDR3: CASSLGTGHQTFYGYTF; DNA: TGCGCCAGCAGCTTGGGAACGGGACACCAAACTTTTTATGGCTACACCTTC
size: .; D: .; J: TRBJ2-1; V: TRBV4-3; CDR3: CASSQDLGTRSYNEQFF; DNA: TGCGCCAGCAGCCAAGATCTAGGCACTCGCTCCTACAATGAGCAGTTCTTC
size: .; D: TRBD2; J: TRBJ2-3; V: TRBV4-3; CDR3: CASSQDGGRADTQYF; DNA: TGCGCCAGCAGCCAAGATGGGGGGAGGGCAGATACGCAGTATTTT
size: .; D: .; J: TRBJ1-3; V: TRBV27; CDR3: CATRAGAGNTIYF; DNA: TGTGCCACCAGGGCGGGGGCCGGAAACACCATATATTTT
size: .; D: .; J: TRBJ2-5; V: TRBV5-1; CDR3: CASSPLGSGETQYF; DNA: TGCGCCAGCAGCCCACTCGGGAGCGGGGAGACCCAGTACTTC
size: .; D: TRBD1; J: TRBJ1-5; V: TRBV19; CDR3: CASSIDTRQGQLSGQPQHF; DNA: TGTGCCAGTAGTATAGATACCAGACAGGGGCAGCTGTCAGGTCAGCCCCAGCATTTT
size: .; D: .; J: TRBJ1-5; V: TRBV7-2; CDR3: CASSATDASPQHF; DNA: TGTGCCAGCAGCGCGACTGACGCATCGCCCCAGCATTTT
size: .; D: .; J: TRBJ1-4; V: TRBV27; CDR3: CASSLFGGLGEKLFF; DNA: TGTGCCAGCAGTTTATTTGGCGGGTTGGGAGAAAAACTGTTTTTT
size: .; D: .; J: TRBJ2-7; V: TRBV2; CDR3: CASSNRERGYEQYF; DNA: TGTGCCAGCAGTAACAGGGAGAGGGGGTACGAGCAGTACTTC
size: .; D: TRBD2; J: TRBJ2-5; V: TRBV28; CDR3: CASSLWASGRARETQYF; DNA: TGTGCCAGCAGTTTATGGGCTAGCGGGAGGGCCAGGGAGACCCAGTACTTC
size: .; D: TRBD1; J: TRBJ1-3; V: TRBV4-2; CDR3: CASRPAGQGPENTIYF; DNA: TGTGCCAGCAGGCCAGCGGGACAGGGTCCCGAAAACACCATATATTTT
size: .; D: .; J: TRBJ1-5; V: TRBV5-8; CDR3: CASSLGNRVDQPQHF; DNA: TGTGCCAGCAGCTTGGGGAACAGGGTAGATCAGCCCCAGCATTTT
size: .; D: .; J: TRBJ2-2; V: TRBV5-8; CDR3: CASSLEGLTGELFF; DNA: TGTGCCAGCAGCTTGGAGGGGTTGACCGGGGAGCTGTTTTTT
size: few; D: TRBD2; J: TRBJ2-1; V: TRBV7-9; CDR3: CASSPGRLAGGRHEQFF; DNA: TGTGCCAGCAGCCCGGGCAGACTAGCGGGAGGGAGGCATGAGCAGTTCTTC
size: .; D: TRBD1; J: TRBJ2-1; V: TRBV14; CDR3: CASSQGDRFFSYNEQFF; DNA: TGTGCCAGCAGCCAAGGGGACAGATTTTTCTCCTACAATGAGCAGTTCTTC
size: .; D: .; J: TRBJ1-6; V: TRBV7-2; CDR3: CASSLGSSYNSPLHF; DNA: TGTGCCAGCAGCTTAGGGAGCTCCTATAATTCACCCCTCCACTTT
size: .; D: .; J: TRBJ2-5; V: TRBV14; CDR3: CASSHAETQYF; DNA: TGTGCCAGCAGCCACGCGGAGACCCAGTACTTC
size: .; D: .; J: TRBJ1-2; V: TRBV7-8; CDR3: CASSLWAVLGEYGYTF; DNA: TGTGCCAGCAGCTTATGGGCAGTTCTGGGAGAATATGGCTACACCTTC
size: .; D: .; J: TRBJ2-7; V: TRBV5-6; CDR3: CASSGLALRGQYF; DNA: TGTGCCAGCAGTGGGCTAGCCCTACGAGGGCAGTACTTC
size: .; D: .; J: TRBJ2-7; V: TRBV7-9; CDR3: CASSLAGTGGPVKQYF; DNA: TGTGCCAGCAGCTTAGCGGGTACCGGGGGACCAGTTAAGCAGTACTTC
size: .; D: .; J: TRBJ2-3; V: TRBV5-1; CDR3: CASSLVAPTDTQYF; DNA: TGCGCCAGCAGCTTGGTGGCACCTACAGATACGCAGTATTTT
size: .; D: TRBD2; J: TRBJ2-2; V: TRBV27; CDR3: CASRSAGGATGELFF; DNA: TGTGCCAGCCGAAGTGCGGGAGGGGCAACCGGGGAGCTGTTTTTT
size: .; D: TRBD1; J: TRBJ1-2; V: TRBV19; CDR3: CASTWGISTGVYGYTF; DNA: TGTGCCAGTACCTGGGGGATAAGCACAGGGGTCTATGGCTACACCTTC
size: .; D: .; J: TRBJ1-5; V: TRBV28; CDR3: CASSDPGVQPQHF; DNA: TGTGCCAGCAGTGACCCGGGGGTACAGCCCCAGCATTTT
size: once; D: .; J: TRBJ2-3; V: TRBV23-1; CDR3: CASSLVRKRSIDTQYF; DNA: TGCGCCAGCAGTCTTGTGAGAAAGAGGAGCATAGATACGCAGTATTTT
size: .; D: TRBD2; J: TRBJ2-3; V: TRBV9; CDR3: CASSVLSTSGHTDTQYF; DNA: TGTGCCAGCAGCGTATTATCAACTAGCGGGCACACAGATACGCAGTATTTT
size: .; D: .; J: TRBJ1-4; V: TRBV6-2/TRBV6-3; CDR3: CASSYRTSGKLFF; DNA: TGTGCCAGCAGTTACAGGACATCTGGAAAACTGTTTTTT
size: once; D: TRBD2; J: TRBJ2-5; V: TRBV19; CDR3: CASSWGGRVSETQYF; DNA: TGTGCCAGTAGTTGGGGCGGGAGGGTTTCAGAGACCCAGTACTTC
size: .; D: TRBD2; J: TRBJ2-3; V: TRBV5-4; CDR3: CASTPTLHIAGGTTDTQYF; DNA: TGTGCCAGCACCCCCACACTGCATATAGCGGGAGGGACCACAGATACGCAGTATTTT
size: once; D: TRBD2; J: TRBJ2-3; V: TRBV2; CDR3: CASTPTSGSADTQYF; DNA: TGTGCCAGCACCCCGACTAGCGGGAGCGCAGATACGCAGTATTTT
size: .; D: TRBD1; J: TRBJ2-2; V: TRBV3-1/TRBV3-2; CDR3: CASSRGQAFGELFF; DNA: TGTGCCAGCAGCCGGGGACAGGCGTTCGGGGAGCTGTTTTTT
size: .; D: TRBD1; J: TRBJ1-2; V: TRBV7-9; CDR3: CASSPGQNYGYTF; DNA: TGTGCCAGCAGCCCGGGACAGAACTATGGCTACACCTTC
size: .; D: .; J: TRBJ2-1; V: TRBV2; CDR3: CATNTDYRLPEQFF; DNA: TGTGCCACCAACACTGACTACCGGCTACCTGAGCAGTTCTTC
size: .; D: TRBD2; J: TRBJ2-3; V: TRBV7-3; CDR3: CASSLRGRAWTDTQYF; DNA: TGTGCCAGCAGCTTACGGGGGAGGGCCTGGACAGATACGCAGTATTTT